This TCR beta chain is drawn from a study of beta chain features in type 1 diabetes. Points on this clone: Its antigen is unidentified.

Study-level points and caveats: Moderate yet significant TCRB CDR3 shortening was seen in Type 1 diabetes patients in all four CD4+ subsets. For patients, the naive, central memory and Treg TCRB repertoires appeared more alike than for healthy donors. cDNA-based reads could over-represent cells with high TCR expression.

Blood was collected once per donor into heparin, averaging roughly 120 mL. Isolated RNA was reverse transcribed in full, so expressed TCRB transcripts were sequenced. TCRdb keeps only in-frame clones here, not all; method: immunoSEQ multiplex PCR. The table lists hundreds of thousands of clones, around 15% of them singletons. This TCR derives from a man in his late teens or twenties with type 1 diabetes. The source material was naive CD4+ T cells from blood.

The CDR3 is CASRSGGSTDTQYF. Here the CDR3 DNA reads TGTGCCAGCAGAAGCGGGGGGAGCACAGATACGCAGTATTTT. The chain is built from TRBV6-6 and TRBJ2-3, with 9 bases that match TRBD2. The J segment lost 0 bases and the V segment lost 6 bases, leaving 1 base of the junction unmatched. The germline gives CDR1 MNHNY, CDR2 SVGAGI (reference sequence). The length of the CDR3 is 14 residues.